This T cell receptor (beta chain) is drawn from a study of identical twins listed by TCRdb under 2016. About the full investigation: The study deep-sequenced TCR alpha and beta repertoires from monozygotic twins, unrelated adults of various ages and cord blood to test whether fetal clonotypes persist. Replicate twin experiments were performed at different times using different library preparation protocols to rule out contamination. What the study reported, not specific to this receptor: Recombination models systematically underestimated out-of-frame TCR alpha sharing in monozygotic twins but agreed with sharing between unrelated individuals. Fewer insertions were carried by abundant cord blood beta clonotypes, a similar but weaker trend appeared in young adult naive repertoires, and no such trend appeared in memory repertoires. Zero-insertion analyses could be partly confounded by invariant T cells such as MAIT and iNKT, though diverse VJ usage argued against such confounding for most clonotypes. Excess twin sharing in beta out-of-frame sequences was weaker because fewer shared sequences lowered the signal-to-noise ratio. Conclusions relied on cross-sectional statistical analysis, since the same donors could not be followed over many years. Compared with coincidental sharing between unrelated individuals, an excess of low generation-probability sequences was observed among out-of-frame TCR alpha sequences shared between twins.

This clonotype was recorded at least ten times. It has no known antigen specificity. No base-level quality is on record; no much larger clone is a single base apart. Library preparation employed 5' RACE. The sequencer listed for this sample is Illumina HiSeq 2000. Template switching added a universal primer binding site, and the final cDNA carried a unique molecular identifier that allowed TCR cDNA molecules to be counted accurately. Specific primers in the conserved constant-segment region were used to synthesize first-strand cDNA for the TCR alpha and beta chains. To control for contamination, every cDNA library carried two barcodes: a SMART-Mk sample barcode plus Illumina barcodes. Two successive PCR steps introduced TruSeq adapter sequences along with Illumina sample barcodes. TCR alpha and beta cDNA libraries were sequenced on the Illumina HiSeq platform with custom primers. As for the original processing: Unique molecular identifiers were extracted from raw reads with MiGEC, and CDR3 positions were determined with MiXCR. Recombination models were inferred per individual with the repgenHMM and IGoR tools using an EM algorithm. Shared clonotypes were analyzed with the tcR package in R, and sharing was normalized by the product of cloneset sizes. Out-of-frame nonproductive sequences were analyzed to study raw recombination free of thymic and clonal selection effects. TCRdb reprocessed the public reads (quality trimming at Q25 with fastp, clone calling with MiXCR) and kept in-frame beta chains. When rows share a CDR3 protein, they turn into one entry using the most common DNA and genes. None of the V and J calls come from the authors' own analysis; TCRdb made them. The sample table records about 280,000 distinct CDR3 sequences; 6.5% to 9.5% of these occur just once. The top ten hold approximately 2% of the sample.

The CDR3 runs 16 residues from the cysteine to the phenylalanine. Of all the DNA, just the CDR3 is kept, 48 bases in frame from base 1. V trim: 0 bases; J trim: 3 bases; unmatched bases: 3. Based on the germline V gene, the CDR1 and CDR2 sequences are LGHNA and YNFKEQ. Every donor in the study was a healthy Caucasian. The twin cohort consisted of three pairs of female monozygotic twins, all aged roughly 18 to 29 years. Using Miltenyi CD45RO+ enrichment and human naive T-cell isolation kits, memory (CD45RO+) and naive T cells were isolated from PBMC. This sample was shared with a second study, whose subject was yellow fever vaccine responses in identical twins. The second study, in turn, reports: The authors reported that the T cell response to vaccination in identical twins appeared partly convergent and partly personalized. The study precisely tracked vaccine-responding T cell clones in identical twins.

This receptor was taken from a woman between 18 and 29 years old in good health. The sample taken for sequencing was memory (CD45RO+) T cells sorted from blood. This specimen's cell subset or site label, interpreted: CD45RO+ enriched T cells. The sequence is built from TRBV4-2 and TRBJ2-3; 10 of the junction bases match TRBD2. The sequence in DNA is TGTGCCAGCAGCCAAGATCTTAGCGGGAGGACAGATACGCAGTATTTT. It is translated as CASSQDLSGRTDTQYF.